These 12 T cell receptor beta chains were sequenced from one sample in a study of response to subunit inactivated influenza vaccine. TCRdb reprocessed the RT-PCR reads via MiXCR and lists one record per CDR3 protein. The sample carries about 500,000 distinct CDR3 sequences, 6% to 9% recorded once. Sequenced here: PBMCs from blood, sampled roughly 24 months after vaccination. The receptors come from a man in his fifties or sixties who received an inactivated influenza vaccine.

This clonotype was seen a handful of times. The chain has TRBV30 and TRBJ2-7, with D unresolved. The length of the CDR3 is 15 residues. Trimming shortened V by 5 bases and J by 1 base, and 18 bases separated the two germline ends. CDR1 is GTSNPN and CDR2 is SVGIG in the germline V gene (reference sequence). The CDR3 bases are TGTGCCTGGGGTCGAATAAACGGGCGATCCTACGAGCAGTACTTC. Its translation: CAWGRINGRSYEQYF.

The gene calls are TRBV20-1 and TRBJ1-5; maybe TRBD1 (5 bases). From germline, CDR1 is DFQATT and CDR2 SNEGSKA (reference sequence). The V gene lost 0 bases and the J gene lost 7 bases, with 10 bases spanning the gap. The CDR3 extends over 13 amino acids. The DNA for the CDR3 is TGCAGTGCTAGAGACCAGGGTTGGCAGCCCCAGCATTTT. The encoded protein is CSARDQGWQPQHF.

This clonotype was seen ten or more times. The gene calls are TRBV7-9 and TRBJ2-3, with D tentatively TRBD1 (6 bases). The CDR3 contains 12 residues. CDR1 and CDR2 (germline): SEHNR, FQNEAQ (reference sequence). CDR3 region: CAGGGSTDTQYF. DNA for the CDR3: TGTGCTGGGGGCGGGAGCACAGATACGCAGTATTTT.

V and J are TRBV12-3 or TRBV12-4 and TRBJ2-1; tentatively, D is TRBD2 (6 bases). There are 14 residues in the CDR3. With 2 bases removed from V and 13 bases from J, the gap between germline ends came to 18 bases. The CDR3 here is CASSLSGGPFPQFF. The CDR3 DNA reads TGTGCCAGCAGTTTATCTGGAGGGCCGTTTCCCCAGTTCTTC.

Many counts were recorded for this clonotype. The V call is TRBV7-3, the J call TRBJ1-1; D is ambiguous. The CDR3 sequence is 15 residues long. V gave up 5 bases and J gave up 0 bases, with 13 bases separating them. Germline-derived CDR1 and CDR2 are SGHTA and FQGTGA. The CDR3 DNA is TGTGCCAGCAGCCTACCCACAGCGGTGAACACTGAAGCTTTCTTT. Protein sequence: CASSLPTAVNTEAFF.

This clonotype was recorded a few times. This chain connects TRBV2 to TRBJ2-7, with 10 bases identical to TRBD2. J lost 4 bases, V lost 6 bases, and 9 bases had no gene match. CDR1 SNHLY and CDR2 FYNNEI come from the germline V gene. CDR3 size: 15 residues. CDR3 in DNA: TGTGCCAGCAGGCGGAGCGGGAGGGCCGGATACGAGCAGTACTTC. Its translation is CASRRSGRAGYEQYF.

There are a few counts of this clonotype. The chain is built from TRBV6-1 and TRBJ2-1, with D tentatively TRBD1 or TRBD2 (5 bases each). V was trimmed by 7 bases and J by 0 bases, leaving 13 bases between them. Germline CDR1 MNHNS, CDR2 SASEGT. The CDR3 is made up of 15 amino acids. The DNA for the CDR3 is TGTGCCAGCAACCGGGGCCAGAGCTCCTACAATGAGCAGTTCTTC. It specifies CASNRGQSSYNEQFF.

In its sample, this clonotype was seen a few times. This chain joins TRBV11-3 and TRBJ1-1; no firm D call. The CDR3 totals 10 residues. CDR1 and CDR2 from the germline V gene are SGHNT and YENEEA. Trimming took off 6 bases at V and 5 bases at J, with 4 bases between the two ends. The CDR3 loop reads CASRYTEAFF. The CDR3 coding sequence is TGTGCCAGCAGATATACTGAAGCTTTCTTT.

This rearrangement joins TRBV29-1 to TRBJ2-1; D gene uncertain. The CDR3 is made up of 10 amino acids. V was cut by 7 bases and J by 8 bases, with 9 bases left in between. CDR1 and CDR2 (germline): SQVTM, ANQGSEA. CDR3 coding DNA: TGCAGCGCCAGTGGGTATGAGCAGTTCTTC. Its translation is CSASGYEQFF.

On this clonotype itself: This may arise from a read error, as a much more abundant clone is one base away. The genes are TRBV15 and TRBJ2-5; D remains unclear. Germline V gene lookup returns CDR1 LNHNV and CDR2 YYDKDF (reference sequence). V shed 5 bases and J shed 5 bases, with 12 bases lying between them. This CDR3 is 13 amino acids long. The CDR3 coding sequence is TGTGCCACCAGCGACACGGAATGGGAGACCCAGTACTTC. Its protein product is CATSDTEWETQYF.

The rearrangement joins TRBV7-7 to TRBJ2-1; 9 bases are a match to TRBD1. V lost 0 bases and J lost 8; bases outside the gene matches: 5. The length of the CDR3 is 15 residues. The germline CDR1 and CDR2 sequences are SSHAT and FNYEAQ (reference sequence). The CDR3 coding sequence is TGTGCCAGCAGCTTAGCCGAACAGGGGGCGGATGAGCAGTTCTTC. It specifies CASSLAEQGADEQFF.

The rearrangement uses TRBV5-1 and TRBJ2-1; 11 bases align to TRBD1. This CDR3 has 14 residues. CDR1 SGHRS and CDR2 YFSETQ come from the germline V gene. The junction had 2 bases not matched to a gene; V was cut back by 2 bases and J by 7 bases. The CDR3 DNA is TGCGCCAGCAGCTTCGGACAGGGGGCTAATGAGCAGTTCTTC. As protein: CASSFGQGANEQFF.